The 14 T cell receptor beta chains given below trace back to one sample, sequenced in a study of blood T cell repertoires in COVID-19. Assay used: immunoSEQ multiplex PCR; TCRdb lists only in-frame clones, some missing. Altogether around 28,000 clones are present, about 89% being singletons, with the ten largest covering 2% to 3%. The specimen sequenced was peripheral blood. All receptors come from a human donor in a cohort sampled during active COVID-19.

The chain combines TRBV11-3 with TRBJ2-5; D might be TRBD2 (5 bases). The CDR3 loop spans 15 amino acids. V was cut by 4 bases and J by 0 bases, with 12 bases left in between. Germline V lookup: CDR1 SGHNT, CDR2 YENEEA. CDR3 DNA sequence: TGTGCCAGCAGCTCAAGCCGGGGTTACCAAGAGACCCAGTACTTC. Protein sequence: CASSSSRGYQETQYF.

The chain uses TRBV10-3 and TRBJ2-7; TRBD1 matches 10 bases. This CDR3 has 20 residues. The germline V gene encodes CDR1 ENHRY and CDR2 SYGVKD. Trimming cost V 2 bases and J 2 bases; bases outside gene matches: 18. This CDR3 reads CAISEIPLGTGAGSTYEQYF. The DNA for the CDR3 is TGTGCCATCAGTGAGATTCCGCTCGGGACAGGGGCCGGTTCGACCTACGAGCAGTACTTC.

This clone was counted a few times. The rearrangement links TRBV29-1 to TRBJ1-1; possibly TRBD1 for D (5 bases). Per germline, CDR1 SQVTM and CDR2 ANQGSEA. The CDR3 is 16 residues long. Trimming pared 7 bases from V and 3 bases from J, leaving 24 bases between. CDR3: CSAGAQGWGEDTEAFF. As DNA, the CDR3 is TGCAGCGCCGGGGCCCAGGGTTGGGGGGAAGACACTGAAGCTTTCTTT. Combining the CDR3 with reference TRBV29-1 and TRBJ1-1 gives the whole variable domain SAVISQKPSRDICQRGTSLTIQCQVDSQVTMMFWYRQQPGQSLTLIATANQGSEATYESGFVIDKFPISRPNLTFSTLTVSNMSPEDSSIYLCSAGAQGWGEDTEAFFGQGTRLTVV.

This chain links TRBV7-2 with TRBJ1-5; D uncertain. The V gene's germline CDR1 is SGHTA and CDR2 FQGNSA. V was trimmed by 8 bases and J by 0 bases, leaving 8 bases between them. This CDR3 comprises 13 residues. The CDR3 region has the DNA TGTGCCAGCGGCGGCGATAGCAATCAGCCCCAGCATTTT. It specifies CASGGDSNQPQHF. Filled out from reference TRBV7-2 and TRBJ1-5, the complete variable domain reads GAGVSQSPSNKVTEKGKDVELRCDPISGHTALYWYRQSLGQGLEFLIYFQGNSAPDKSGLPSDRFSAERTGGSVSTLTIQRTQQEDSAVYLCASGGDSNQPQHFGDGTRLSIL.

The chain carries TRBV12-5 and TRBJ2-3, with 7 bases lining up with TRBD1. After removal of 1 base from V and 5 bases from J, the junction contained 0 bases not matched to a gene. The CDR3 is 13 residues long. Germline V gene sequence: CDR1 LGHNT, CDR2 FRNRAP. For the CDR3, the DNA is TGTGCTAGTGGTTTGGCAGGGGGAGATACGCAGTATTTT. It encodes CASGLAGGDTQYF. Using reference TRBV12-5 and TRBJ2-3 for the parts outside the CDR3, the full variable domain is DARVTQTPRHKVTEMGQEVTMRCQPILGHNTVFWYRQTMMQGLELLAYFRNRAPLDDSGMPKDRFSAEMPDATLATLKIQPSEPRDSAVYFCASGLAGGDTQYFGPGTRLTVL.

This clone appeared a single time. This chain links TRBV5-1 with TRBJ2-7; 11 bases agree with TRBD1. J gave up 6 bases and V 5 bases, and 16 bases lay outside the gene matches. CDR1 SGHRS and CDR2 YFSETQ come from the germline V gene. CDR3 length: 17 amino acids. The CDR3 DNA follows: TGCGCCAGCAGGGACCCAATCGGACAGGGGGCAGATACCGAGCAGTACTTC. Protein sequence: CASRDPIGQGADTEQYF.

This clone was seen a few times. The genes are TRBV4-2 and TRBJ2-3; TRBD2 matches 8 bases. Germline lookup yields CDR1 LGHNA and CDR2 YNFKEQ. The CDR3 is made up of 16 amino acids. V lost 1 base and J lost 6; bases outside the gene matches: 9. The CDR3 DNA follows: TGTGCCAGCAGCCAAGTCCCTGCGGGGGGCGGGGATACGCAGTATTTT. Translation: CASSQVPAGGGDTQYF.

The chain is built from TRBV9 and TRBJ1-1; TRBD1 might be the D (5 bases). V lost 0 bases, J lost 1 base, and 7 bases lay in between. CDR1 is SGDLS, CDR2 YYNGEE, per germline. This CDR3 is built from 14 residues. The CDR3 spells CASSVGQGNTEAFF. CDR3 in DNA: TGTGCCAGCAGCGTAGGGCAGGGGAACACTGAAGCTTTCTTT. The full variable domain, completed using reference TRBV9 and TRBJ1-1, is DSGVTQTPKHLITATGQRVTLRCSPRSGDLSVYWYQQSLDQGLQFLIQYYNGEERAKGNILERFSAQQFPDLHSELNLSSLELGDSALYFCASSVGQGNTEAFFGQGTRLTVV.

CDR3 DNA sequence: TGTGCCAGCAGGGGCGAACTAGCGGGCCTAACCTACGAGCAGTACTTC. It is translated as CASRGELAGLTYEQYF. The chain has TRBV5-4 and TRBJ2-7, with 9 nucleotides matching TRBD2. This CDR3 has 16 amino acids. Germline V CDR1 and CDR2: SGHNT, YYREEE (reference sequence). With 5 bases clipped from V and 2 bases from J, the junction kept 11 bases outside the gene matches.

The rearrangement joins TRBV3-1 (or the pseudogene TRBV3-2) to TRBJ2-1; the D is unclear. The CDR3 loop spans 18 amino acids. Germline CDR1 LGHDT, CDR2 YNNKEL (reference sequence). V was cut by 0 bases and J by 10 bases, with 25 bases left in between. The CDR3, as DNA: TGTGCCAGCAGCCAAGAAAGTCGTCCGGGTCGTGACGGTCAAGAGCAGTTCTTC. Encoded protein: CASSQESRPGRDGQEQFF.

The chain links TRBV10-1 to TRBJ1-1, with D possibly matching TRBD1 (5 bases). Between the trimmed V and J ends, which lost 6 bases and 0 bases, there was a span of 8 bases. From germline, CDR1 is WNHNN and CDR2 SYGVQD (reference sequence). CDR3 length: 13 residues. CDR3 bases: TGCGCCAGCAGACAGGAAGTGAACACTGAAGCTTTCTTT. Its protein product is CASRQEVNTEAFF.

This clone showed up just a few times. This chain joins TRBV5-1 and TRBJ2-2; D is undetermined. CDR3 length: 15 amino acids. CDR1 is SGHRS and CDR2 is YFSETQ in the germline V gene. V shed 2 bases and J shed 1 base, with 9 bases lying between them. This CDR3 is CASSFRDLNTGELFF. In nucleotides, the CDR3 is TGCGCCAGCAGCTTCCGTGACTTGAACACCGGGGAGCTGTTTTTT.

This chain links TRBV7-7 with TRBJ1-2; D gene unclear. The germline CDR1 and CDR2 sequences are SSHAT and FNYEAQ (reference sequence). This CDR3 is 11 amino acids long. The V gene lost 3 bases and the J gene lost 8 bases, with 7 bases spanning the gap. CDR3 loop: CASSFRGGYTF. As DNA, the CDR3 is TGTGCCAGCAGCTTCCGAGGGGGCTACACCTTC.

The chain uses TRBV27 and TRBJ2-7; 9 bases are shared with TRBD2. The CDR3 length is 15 residues. V lost 8 bases, J lost 4 bases, and 12 bases stayed unmatched. The germline gives CDR1 MNHEY, CDR2 SMNVEV (reference sequence). CDR3 in amino acids: CASSNRRGGEYEQYF. Written as DNA, the CDR3 is TGTGCCAGCTCCAACCGGCGGGGGGGCGAATACGAGCAGTACTTC.